This T cell receptor (beta chain) was observed in a study of ipilimumab plus nivolumab after autologous stem cell transplantation. The overall study: Myeloma patients were high-risk transplant-naive or relapsed within 3 years of first autologous transplant.

This clone was seen only once. Its antigen is unknown. With V trimmed by 0 bases and J by 7 bases, 7 bases remained unmatched. The CDR3 length is 16 residues. Germline CDR1 reads SGHNT; CDR2 reads YYREEE (reference sequence). Study findings and constraints: Per the authors, repertoire, Treg and microbiota data justify further study.

Patients got ipilimumab 1 mg/kg beginning 14 to 28 days post-transplant. Libraries were prepared by immunoSEQ multiplex PCR; TCRdb keeps only in-frame clonotypes and omits some of them. The top ten hold roughly 15% of the sample, which has 1,500 to 2,000 clones, around 86% seen once. The TCR sequence derives from a female donor with multiple myeloma. The gene calls are TRBV5-4 and TRBJ1-4, with 9 bases aligning to TRBD1. Here the sequenced sample was PBMCs, taken in a trial of ipilimumab plus nivolumab as post-transplant consolidation. The CDR3 DNA reads TGTGCCAGCAGCTTGGCCAACAGGGGGCAGGGTGAAAAACTGTTTTTT. Amino acids: CASSLANRGQGEKLFF.